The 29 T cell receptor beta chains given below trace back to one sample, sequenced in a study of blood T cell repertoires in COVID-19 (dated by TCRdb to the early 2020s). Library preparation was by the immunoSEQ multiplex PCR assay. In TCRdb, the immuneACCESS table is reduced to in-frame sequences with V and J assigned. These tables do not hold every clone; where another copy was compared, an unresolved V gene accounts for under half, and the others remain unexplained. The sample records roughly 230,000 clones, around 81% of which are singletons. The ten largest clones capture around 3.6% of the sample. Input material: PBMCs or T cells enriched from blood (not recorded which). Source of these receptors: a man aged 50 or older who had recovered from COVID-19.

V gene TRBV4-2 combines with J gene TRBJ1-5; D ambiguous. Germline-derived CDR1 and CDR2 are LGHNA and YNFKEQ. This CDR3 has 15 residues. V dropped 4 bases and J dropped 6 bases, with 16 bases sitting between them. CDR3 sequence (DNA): TGTGCCAGCAGCCCCGATACGGGTCTGGGTCAGCCCCAGCATTTT. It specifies CASSPDTGLGQPQHF.

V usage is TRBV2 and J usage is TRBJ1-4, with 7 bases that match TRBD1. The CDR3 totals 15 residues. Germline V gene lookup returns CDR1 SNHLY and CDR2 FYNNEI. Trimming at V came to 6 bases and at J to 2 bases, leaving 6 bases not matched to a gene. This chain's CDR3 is CASRINRGTNEKLFF. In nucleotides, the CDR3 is TGTGCCAGCAGAATCAACAGGGGTACTAATGAAAAACTGTTTTTT.

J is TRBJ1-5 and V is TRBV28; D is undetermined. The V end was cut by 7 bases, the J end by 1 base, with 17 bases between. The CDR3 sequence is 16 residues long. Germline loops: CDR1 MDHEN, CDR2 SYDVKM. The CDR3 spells CASTISGLGSNQPQHF. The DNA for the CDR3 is TGTGCCAGCACCATCAGCGGGTTGGGGAGCAATCAGCCCCAGCATTTT.

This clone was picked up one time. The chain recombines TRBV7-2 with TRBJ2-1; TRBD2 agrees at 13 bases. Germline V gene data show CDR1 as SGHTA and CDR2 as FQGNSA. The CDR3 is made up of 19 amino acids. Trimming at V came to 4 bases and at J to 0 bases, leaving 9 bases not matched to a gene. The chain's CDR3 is CASSSPTSGRRRSYNEQFF. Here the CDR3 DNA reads TGTGCCAGCAGCTCCCCGACTAGCGGGAGGAGGCGCTCCTACAATGAGCAGTTCTTC.

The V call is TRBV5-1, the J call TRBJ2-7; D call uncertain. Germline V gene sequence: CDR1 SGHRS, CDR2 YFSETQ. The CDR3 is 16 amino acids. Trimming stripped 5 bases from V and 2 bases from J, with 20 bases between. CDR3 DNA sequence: TGCGCCAGCAGGCCATCTACGAGACAAGAAACCTACGAGCAGTACTTC. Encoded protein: CASRPSTRQETYEQYF. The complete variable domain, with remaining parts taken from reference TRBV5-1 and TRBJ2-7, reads KAGVTQTPRYLIKTRGQQVTLSCSPISGHRSVSWYQQTPGQGLQFLFEYFSETQRNKGNFPGRFSGRQFSNSRSEMNVSTLELGDSALYLCASRPSTRQETYEQYFGPGTRLTVT.

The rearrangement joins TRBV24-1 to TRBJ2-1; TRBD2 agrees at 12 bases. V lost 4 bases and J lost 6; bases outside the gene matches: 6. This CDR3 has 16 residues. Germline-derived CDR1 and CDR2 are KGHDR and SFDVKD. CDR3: CATSDMTSGGGNEQFF. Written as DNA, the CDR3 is TGTGCCACCAGTGACATGACTAGCGGGGGAGGCAATGAGCAGTTCTTC.

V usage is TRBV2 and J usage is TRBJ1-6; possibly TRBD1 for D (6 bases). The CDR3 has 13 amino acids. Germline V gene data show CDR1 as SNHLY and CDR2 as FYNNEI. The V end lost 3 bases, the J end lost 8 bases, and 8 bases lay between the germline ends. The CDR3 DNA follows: TGTGCCAGCAGTGAGGGGGCGGATTCACCCCTCCACTTT. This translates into CASSEGADSPLHF. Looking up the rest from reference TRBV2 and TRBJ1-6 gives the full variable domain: EPEVTQTPSHQVTQMGQEVILRCVPISNHLYFYWYRQILGQKVEFLVSFYNNEISEKSEIFDDQFSVERPDGSNFTLKIRSTKLEDSAMYFCASSEGADSPLHFGNGTRLTVT.

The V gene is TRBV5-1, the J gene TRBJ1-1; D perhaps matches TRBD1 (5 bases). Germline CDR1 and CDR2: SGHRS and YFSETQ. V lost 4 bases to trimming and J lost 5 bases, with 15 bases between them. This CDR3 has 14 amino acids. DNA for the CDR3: TGCGCCAGCAGCCCCCCCGGCGGGGGAACTGAAGCTTTCTTT. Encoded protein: CASSPPGGGTEAFF. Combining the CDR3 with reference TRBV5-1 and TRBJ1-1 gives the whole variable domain KAGVTQTPRYLIKTRGQQVTLSCSPISGHRSVSWYQQTPGQGLQFLFEYFSETQRNKGNFPGRFSGRQFSNSRSEMNVSTLELGDSALYLCASSPPGGGTEAFFGQGTRLTVV.

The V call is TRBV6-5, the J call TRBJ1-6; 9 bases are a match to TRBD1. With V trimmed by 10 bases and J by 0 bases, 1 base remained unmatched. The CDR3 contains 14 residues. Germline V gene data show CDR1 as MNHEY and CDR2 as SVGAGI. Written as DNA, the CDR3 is TGTGCCACGACAGGGGGCTCCTATAATTCACCCCTCCACTTT. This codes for CATTGGSYNSPLHF.

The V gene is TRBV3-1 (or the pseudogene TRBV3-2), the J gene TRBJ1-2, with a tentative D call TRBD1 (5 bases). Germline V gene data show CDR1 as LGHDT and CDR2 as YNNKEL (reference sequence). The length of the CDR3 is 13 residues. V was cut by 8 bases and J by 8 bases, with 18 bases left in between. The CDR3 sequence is CASHRGAGGGYTF. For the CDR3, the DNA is TGTGCCAGCCATCGCGGGGCAGGAGGAGGCTACACCTTC.

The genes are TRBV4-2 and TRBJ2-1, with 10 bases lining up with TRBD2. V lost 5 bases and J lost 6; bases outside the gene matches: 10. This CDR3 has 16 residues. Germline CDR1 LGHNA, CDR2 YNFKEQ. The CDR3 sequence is CASSGSLAGVPNEQFF. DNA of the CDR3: TGTGCCAGCAGCGGGTCCCTAGCGGGAGTTCCCAATGAGCAGTTCTTC.

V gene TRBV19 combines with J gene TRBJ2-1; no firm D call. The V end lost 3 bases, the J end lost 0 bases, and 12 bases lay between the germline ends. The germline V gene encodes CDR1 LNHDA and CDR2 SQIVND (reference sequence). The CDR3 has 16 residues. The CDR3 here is CASSMVSRGSYNEQFF. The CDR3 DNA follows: TGTGCCAGTAGTATGGTGAGCAGAGGCTCCTACAATGAGCAGTTCTTC.

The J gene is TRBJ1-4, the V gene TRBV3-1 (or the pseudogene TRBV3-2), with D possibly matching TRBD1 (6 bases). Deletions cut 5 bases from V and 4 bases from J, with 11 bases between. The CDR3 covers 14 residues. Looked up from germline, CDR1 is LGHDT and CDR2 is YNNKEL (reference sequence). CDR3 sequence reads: CASSRDKGNEKLFF. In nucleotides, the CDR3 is TGTGCCAGCAGCAGGGACAAGGGTAATGAAAAACTGTTTTTT.

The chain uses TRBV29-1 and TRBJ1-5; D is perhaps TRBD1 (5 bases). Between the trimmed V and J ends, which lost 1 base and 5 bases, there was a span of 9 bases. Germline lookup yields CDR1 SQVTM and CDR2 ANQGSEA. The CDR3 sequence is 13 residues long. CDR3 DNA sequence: TGCAGCGTTGAAGGGGGCCCGGATCAGCCCCAGCATTTT. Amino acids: CSVEGGPDQPQHF.

Here the CDR3 reads CASSHDTGTYYEQYF. The DNA for the CDR3 is TGTGCCAGCAGCCACGACACAGGGACCTACTACGAGCAGTACTTC. The chain carries TRBV5-6 and TRBJ2-7; perhaps TRBD1 as D (6 bases). Germline CDR1 reads SGHDT; CDR2 reads YYEEEE. The V end was cut by 4 bases, the J end by 3 bases, with 17 bases between. The CDR3 loop spans 15 amino acids.

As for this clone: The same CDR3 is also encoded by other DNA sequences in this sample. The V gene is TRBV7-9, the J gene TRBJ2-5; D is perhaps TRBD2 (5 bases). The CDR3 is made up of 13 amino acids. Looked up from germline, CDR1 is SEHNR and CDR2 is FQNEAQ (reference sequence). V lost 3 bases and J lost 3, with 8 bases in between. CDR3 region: CASSFSGEETQYF. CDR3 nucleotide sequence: TGTGCCAGCAGCTTTTCCGGGGAAGAGACCCAGTACTTC.

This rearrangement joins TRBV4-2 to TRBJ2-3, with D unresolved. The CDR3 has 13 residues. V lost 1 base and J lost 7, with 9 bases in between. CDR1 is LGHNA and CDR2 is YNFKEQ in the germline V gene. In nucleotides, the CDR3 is TGTGCCAGCAGCCAAGCGGGTAGCCATACGCAGTATTTT. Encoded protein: CASSQAGSHTQYF.

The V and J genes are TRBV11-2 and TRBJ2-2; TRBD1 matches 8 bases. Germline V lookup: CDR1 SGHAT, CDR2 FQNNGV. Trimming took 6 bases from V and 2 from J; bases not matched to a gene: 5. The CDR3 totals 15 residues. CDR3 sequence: CASRPGQVNTGELFF. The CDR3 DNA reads TGTGCCAGCAGGCCGGGACAGGTCAACACCGGGGAGCTGTTTTTT.

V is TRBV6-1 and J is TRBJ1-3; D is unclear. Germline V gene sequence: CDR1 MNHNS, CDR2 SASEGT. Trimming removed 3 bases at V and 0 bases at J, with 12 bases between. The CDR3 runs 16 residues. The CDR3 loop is CASSDLVRSSGNTIYF. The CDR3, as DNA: TGTGCCAGCAGTGACCTCGTGCGGAGCTCTGGAAACACCATATATTTT.

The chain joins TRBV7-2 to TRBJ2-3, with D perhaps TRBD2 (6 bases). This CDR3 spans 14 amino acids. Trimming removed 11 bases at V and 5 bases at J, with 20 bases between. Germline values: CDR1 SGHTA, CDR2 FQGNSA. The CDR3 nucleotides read TGTGCCGGACGGGGGAGGCCCCAAGGAGATACGCAGTATTTT. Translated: CAGRGRPQGDTQYF. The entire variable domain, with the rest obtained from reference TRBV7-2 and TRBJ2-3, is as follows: GAGVSQSPSNKVTEKGKDVELRCDPISGHTALYWYRQSLGQGLEFLIYFQGNSAPDKSGLPSDRFSAERTGGSVSTLTIQRTQQEDSAVYLCAGRGRPQGDTQYFGPGTRLTVL.

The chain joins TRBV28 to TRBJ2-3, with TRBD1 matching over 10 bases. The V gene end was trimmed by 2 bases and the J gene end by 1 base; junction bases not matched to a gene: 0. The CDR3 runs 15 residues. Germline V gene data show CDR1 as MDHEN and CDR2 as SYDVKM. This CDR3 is CASSLDRGRTDTQYF. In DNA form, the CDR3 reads TGTGCCAGCAGTTTAGACAGGGGGCGCACAGATACGCAGTATTTT.

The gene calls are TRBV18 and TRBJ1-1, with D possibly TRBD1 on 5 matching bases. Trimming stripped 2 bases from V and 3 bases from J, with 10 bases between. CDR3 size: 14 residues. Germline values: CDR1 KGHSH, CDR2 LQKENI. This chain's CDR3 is CASSPSGSDTEAFF. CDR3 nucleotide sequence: TGTGCCAGCTCACCATCAGGGTCCGACACTGAAGCTTTCTTT.

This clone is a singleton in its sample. The CDR3 loop reads CASSSSGRVRNTGELFF. CDR3 nucleotide sequence: TGTGCCAGCAGCTCTAGCGGGAGGGTCCGTAACACCGGGGAGCTGTTTTTT. The rearrangement uses TRBV7-9 and TRBJ2-2; 12 positions agree with TRBD2. With 4 bases clipped from V and 2 bases from J, the junction kept 5 bases outside the gene matches. This CDR3 is 17 amino acids long. CDR1 SEHNR and CDR2 FQNEAQ come from the germline V gene (reference sequence). The variable domain in full, with the rest retrieved from reference TRBV7-9 and TRBJ2-2, is DTGVSQNPRHKITKRGQNVTFRCDPISEHNRLYWYRQTLGQGPEFLTYFQNEAQLEKSRLLSDRFSAERPKGSFSTLEIQRTEQGDSAMYLCASSSSGRVRNTGELFFGEGSRLTVL.

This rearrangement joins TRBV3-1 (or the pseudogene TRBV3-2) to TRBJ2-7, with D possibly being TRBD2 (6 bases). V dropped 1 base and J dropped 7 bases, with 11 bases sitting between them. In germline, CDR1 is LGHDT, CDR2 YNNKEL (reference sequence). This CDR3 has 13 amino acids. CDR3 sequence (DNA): TGTGCCAGCAGCCAAGTCTTTCGGGGGGAGCAGTACTTC. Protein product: CASSQVFRGEQYF.

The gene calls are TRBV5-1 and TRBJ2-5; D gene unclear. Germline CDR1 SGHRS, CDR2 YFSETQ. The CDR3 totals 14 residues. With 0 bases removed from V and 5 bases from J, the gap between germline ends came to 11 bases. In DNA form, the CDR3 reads TGCGCCAGCAGCTTGGCCGGAAGACATGAGACCCAGTACTTC. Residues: CASSLAGRHETQYF.

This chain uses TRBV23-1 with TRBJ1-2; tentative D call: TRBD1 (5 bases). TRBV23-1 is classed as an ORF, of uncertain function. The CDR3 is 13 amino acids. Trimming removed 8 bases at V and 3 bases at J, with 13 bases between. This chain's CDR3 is CASPRGGDYGYTF. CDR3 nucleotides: TGCGCCAGCCCCCGGGGGGGGGACTATGGCTACACCTTC.

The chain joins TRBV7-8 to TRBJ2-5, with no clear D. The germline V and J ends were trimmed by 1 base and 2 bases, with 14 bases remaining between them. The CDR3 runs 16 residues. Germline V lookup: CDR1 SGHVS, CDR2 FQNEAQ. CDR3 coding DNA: TGTGCCAGCAGCTTAGGTACTGGTGGGCTTCAAGAGACCCAGTACTTC. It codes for CASSLGTGGLQETQYF.

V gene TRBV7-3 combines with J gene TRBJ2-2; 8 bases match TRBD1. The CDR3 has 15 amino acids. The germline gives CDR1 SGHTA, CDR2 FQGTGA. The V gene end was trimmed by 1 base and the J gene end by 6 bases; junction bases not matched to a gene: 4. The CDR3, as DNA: TGTGCCAGCAGCTTAAACAGGGGGGACGCCGGGGAGCTGTTTTTT. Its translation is CASSLNRGDAGELFF.

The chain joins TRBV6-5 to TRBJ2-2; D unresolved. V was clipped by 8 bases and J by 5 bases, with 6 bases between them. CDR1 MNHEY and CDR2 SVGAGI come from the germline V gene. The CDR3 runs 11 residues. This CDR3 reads CASQVTGELFF. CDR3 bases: TGTGCCAGCCAGGTTACCGGGGAGCTGTTTTTT.